The present T cell receptor beta chain was sequenced within a study of cytomegalovirus exposure and HLA in healthy donors. Turning to the study itself: Some 180 million T cells yielded around 120 million unique TCR beta sequences in earlier analysis.

For this clone: Its antigen is undetermined.

Findings and limits, study-wide: Later analysis indicated greater clonal expansion among HLA-associated TCR beta chains than among equally common other chains. An analysis was carried out later, and it reportedly showed fewer N-insertions in an Asian-associated ancestry cluster than the roughly 670-donor mean. Among TCR sequences, most were rare, though some public TCRs appeared in many donors.

The CDR3 is made up of 13 amino acids. Germline CDR1 and CDR2: MNHEY and SMNVEV (reference sequence). The V and J ends lost 3 bases and 5 bases respectively, with 10 bases between them. This PCR relied on a set of 60 Vbeta primers and 13 Jbeta primers. Using immunoSEQ multiplex PCR, the repertoire was profiled, and TCRdb retains in-frame clones only, with some absent. In the table there are some 190,000 clones, roughly 84% of which are singletons. The sample taken for sequencing was PBMCs. This chain links TRBV27 with TRBJ2-5; weak D call: TRBD1 (6 bases). This TCR was sampled from a boy aged 2 to 10 in good health and CMV-seronegative. CDR3 DNA sequence: TGTGCCAGCAGTTTGATTCAGGGGGAGACCCAGTACTTC. Translation: CASSLIQGETQYF.